The rows below give T cell receptor beta chains drawn from one sample of a study of T cells in localized non-small cell lung cancer. Assay: immunoSEQ multiplex PCR; the TCRdb copy retains only in-frame clones and omits some. The table has tens of thousands of clones, approximately 80% seen once; the top ten hold about 15%. The sample consisted of peripheral blood mononuclear cells, taken before any cancer treatment. The source is a man aged 35 to 69 with stage III lung adenocarcinoma. The CDR3 runs from the conserved cysteine through the conserved F or W. D genes are given only for firm matches. Clone size is given for some rows only: seen once, a few or many times, or a class if the clone is expanded.

-	TRBV15	-	TRBJ1-2	TGTGCCACCAGCAGAGCTAGGGAGGGGTCGGGATATGGCTACACCTTC	CATSRAREGSGYGYTF
once	TRBV18	TRBD1	TRBJ2-2	TGTGCCAGCTCACCGGACAGGGTGAGCACCGGGGAGCTGTTTTTT	CASSPDRVSTGELFF
few	TRBV5-6	-	TRBJ2-5	TGTGCCAGCAGCTTGGGGGTGGGCTCGGAGACCCAGTACTTC	CASSLGVGSETQYF
few	TRBV7-7	-	TRBJ1-6	TGTGCCAGCAGCTCCGGGCTGGTTAATTCACCCCTCCACTTT	CASSSGLVNSPLHF
-	TRBV5-1	-	TRBJ2-7	TGCGCCAGCAGCTTGTCCCCAGGGTTATCCTACGAGCAGTACTTC	CASSLSPGLSYEQYF
-	TRBV6-5	-	TRBJ2-2	TGTGCCAGCAGTTATTGGGCCGGGGAGCTGTTTTTT	CASSYWAGELFF
-	TRBV18	TRBD2	TRBJ2-1	TGTGCCAGCTCCAGCGGGGGGACCTACAATGAGCAGTTCTTC	CASSSGGTYNEQFF
-	TRBV11-2	-	TRBJ2-7	TGTGCCAGCAGCTTAGGGCAGGGGCCCTACGAGCAGTACTTC	CASSLGQGPYEQYF
-	TRBV27	-	TRBJ1-5	TGTGCCAGCAGTTTAGCCTATAGCAATCAGCCCCAGCATTTT	CASSLAYSNQPQHF
-	TRBV14	-	TRBJ2-7	TGTGCCAGCAGCCAAGATGGGATAGTGGACCCCAAGGACGAGCAGTACTTC	CASSQDGIVDPKDEQYF
-	TRBV5-1	TRBD2	TRBJ2-1	TGCGCCAGCAGCGAACTGGGAAGCGGGGGCGCCTACAATGAGCAGTTCTTC	CASSELGSGGAYNEQFF
once	TRBV5-1	TRBD2	TRBJ2-1	TGCGCCAGCAGCTTGAGTAGCGGGGGCTCAGACAATGAGCAGTTCTTC	CASSLSSGGSDNEQFF
-	TRBV4-2	-	TRBJ1-5	TGTGCCAGCAGCCAAGCCGGGGTCCAGCCCCAGCATTTT	CASSQAGVQPQHF
once	TRBV9	TRBD2	TRBJ2-3	TGTGCCAGCAGCGTAGTTGGGACTAGCGGGGGGGCCATCAGAGATACGCAGTATTTT	CASSVVGTSGGAIRDTQYF
-	TRBV5-6	TRBD2	TRBJ2-7	TGTGCCAGCAGCTCCCCTAGCGGGGGAAAGTACGAGCAGTACTTC	CASSSPSGGKYEQYF
-	TRBV18	-	TRBJ2-1	TGTGCCAGCTACCGGGGCGGTTTATGGAATGAGCAGTTCTTC	CASYRGGLWNEQFF
-	TRBV9	-	TRBJ2-7	TGTGCCAGCAGCCCAATGACAGGTTCCTACGAGCAGTACTTC	CASSPMTGSYEQYF
-	TRBV5-5	TRBD2	TRBJ2-3	TGTGCCAGCAGCCCCCCGGGACTAGTGGCGGATACGCAGTATTTT	CASSPPGLVADTQYF
-	TRBV27	-	TRBJ1-4	TGTGCCAGCAGCAAGTACGGGACTGCGGAAAAACTGTTTTTT	CASSKYGTAEKLFF
once	TRBV5-1	-	TRBJ2-6	TGCGCCAGCAGCTTGGAACGGGACTCTGGGGCCAACGTCCTGACTTTC	CASSLERDSGANVLTF
-	TRBV19	-	TRBJ2-1	TGTGCCAGTAGTCTGTACTATGGGACCCCCCGAGGGTACAATGAGCAGTTCTTC	CASSLYYGTPRGYNEQFF
-	TRBV4-1	-	TRBJ2-5	TGCGCCAGCAGCCAAGATCTTCCCGGGAGACGGGTTAAGTACTTC	CASSQDLPGRRVKYF
-	TRBV6-5	TRBD1	TRBJ2-4	TGTGCCAGCATGTTAACAGGGGCCGTCAAAAACATTCAGTACTTC	CASMLTGAVKNIQYF
few	TRBV6-1	TRBD2	TRBJ2-4	TGTGCCAGCAGTGAAGCTAGCGGGGGGGCCAACATTCAGTACTTC	CASSEASGGANIQYF
-	TRBV12-2	-	TRBJ2-1	TGTGCAAGTCGCTTAGGGACTAGCGGCTCCTACAATGAGCAGTTCTTC	CASRLGTSGSYNEQFF
-	TRBV5-1	-	TRBJ2-3	TGCGCCAGCAGCTTAGGACTTACAACAAGAACAGATACGCAGTATTTT	CASSLGLTTRTDTQYF
once	TRBV6-5	TRBD2	TRBJ2-7	TGTGCCAGTGGGGAGGGGTCGCGCGAGCAGTACTTC	CASGEGSREQYF
-	TRBV7-3	TRBD1	TRBJ1-1	TGTGCCAGCAGTCCAACAGGGGGCCTGAACACTGAAGCTTTCTTT	CASSPTGGLNTEAFF
few	TRBV2	TRBD1	TRBJ1-1	TGTGCCAGCAGTGCAACCGGGACAGGGGGCAACACTGAAGCTTTCTTT	CASSATGTGGNTEAFF
few	TRBV19	-	TRBJ2-2	TGTGCCAGTAGCGGGAACACCGGGGAGCTGTTTTTT	CASSGNTGELFF
-	TRBV10-3	-	TRBJ2-1	TGTGCCATCGGAGCCCAGCAGCAGTTCTTC	CAIGAQQQFF
many	TRBV6-5	-	TRBJ2-7	TGTGCCAGCATTAGACTGGGGAGTTACGAGCAGTACTTC	CASIRLGSYEQYF
-	TRBV6-4	-	TRBJ2-5	TGTGCCAGCAGTTACGGGCGGAAACAAGAGACCCAGTACTTC	CASSYGRKQETQYF
-	TRBV19	TRBD1	TRBJ1-2	TGTGCCAGTAGTGGGACAGGGGGGAACTATGGCTACACCTTC	CASSGTGGNYGYTF
few	TRBV5-1	TRBD2	TRBJ2-7	TGCGCCAGCAGCCCACTAGCGGGGGTATCCCAGCGCCCCCTCGAGCAGTACTTC	CASSPLAGVSQRPLEQYF
-	TRBV5-4	TRBD1	TRBJ2-7	TGTGCCAGCAGGCAGGACAGGGGGCCTTACTACGAGCAGTACTTC	CASRQDRGPYYEQYF
-	TRBV21-1	-	TRBJ1-3	TGTGCCAGCAGCAGAAAGGGACAGGGGGCCCCCGACACCATATATTTT	CASSRKGQGAPDTIYF